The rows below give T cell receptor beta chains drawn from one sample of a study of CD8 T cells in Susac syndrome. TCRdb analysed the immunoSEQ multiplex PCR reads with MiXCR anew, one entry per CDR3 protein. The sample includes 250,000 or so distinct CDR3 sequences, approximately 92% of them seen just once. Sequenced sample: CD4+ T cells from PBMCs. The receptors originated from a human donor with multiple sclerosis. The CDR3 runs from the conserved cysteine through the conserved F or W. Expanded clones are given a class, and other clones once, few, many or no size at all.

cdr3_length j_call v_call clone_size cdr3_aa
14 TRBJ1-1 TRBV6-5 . CASSPAQGYTEAFF
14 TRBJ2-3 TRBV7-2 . CASSLGGLSSAQYF
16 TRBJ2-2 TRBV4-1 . CASSQEPTGATGELFF
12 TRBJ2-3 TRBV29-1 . CSVETGGAREYF
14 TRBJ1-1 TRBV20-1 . CSARAGVQGTEAFF
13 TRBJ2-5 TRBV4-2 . CASSLPTRETLFF
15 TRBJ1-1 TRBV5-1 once CASSPEVWENTEAFF
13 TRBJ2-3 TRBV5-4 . CASRSTGDFTQYF
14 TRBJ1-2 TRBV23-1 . CASSHLGQNYGYTF
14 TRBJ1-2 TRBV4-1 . CASSQVEGADGYTF
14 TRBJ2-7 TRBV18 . CASLLGAGAHEQYF
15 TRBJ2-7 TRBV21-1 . CASSKSNPSSYEQYF